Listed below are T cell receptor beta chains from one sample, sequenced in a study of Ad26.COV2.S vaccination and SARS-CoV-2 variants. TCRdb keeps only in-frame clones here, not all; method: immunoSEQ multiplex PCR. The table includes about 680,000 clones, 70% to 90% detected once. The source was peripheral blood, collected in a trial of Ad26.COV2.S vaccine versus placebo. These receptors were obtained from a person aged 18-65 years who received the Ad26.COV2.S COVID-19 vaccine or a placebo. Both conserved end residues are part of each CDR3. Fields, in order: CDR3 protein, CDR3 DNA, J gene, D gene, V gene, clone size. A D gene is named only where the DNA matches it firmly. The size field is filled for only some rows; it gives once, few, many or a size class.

CDR3: CASRSPAGPYSNQPQHF
DNA: TGTGCCAGTAGATCCCCGGCAGGGCCATATAGCAATCAGCCCCAGCATTTT
J: TRBJ1-5
D: .
V: TRBV19
size: .

CDR3: CASSLRRQETQYF
DNA: TGTGCCAGCAGTTTAAGGCGACAAGAGACCCAGTACTTC
J: TRBJ2-5
D: .
V: TRBV27
size: .

CDR3: CASSPTPYEQYF
DNA: TGTGCCAGCAGCCCGACACCCTACGAGCAGTACTTC
J: TRBJ2-7
D: .
V: TRBV7-8
size: .

CDR3: CASKLPSGNEQFF
DNA: TGTGCCAGCAAGCTCCCTAGCGGTAATGAGCAGTTCTTC
J: TRBJ2-1
D: TRBD2
V: TRBV7-2
size: once

CDR3: CATSDRTVTEAFF
DNA: TGTGCCACCAGTGACCGGACAGTTACTGAAGCTTTCTTT
J: TRBJ1-1
D: .
V: TRBV24-1
size: .

CDR3: CASSRPPYGYTF
DNA: TGTGCCAGCAGCCGACCTCCTTATGGCTACACCTTC
J: TRBJ1-2
D: .
V: TRBV6-5
size: .

CDR3: CASSLGHRTSGETQYF
DNA: TGCGCCAGCAGCTTGGGTCATCGCACGTCCGGCGAGACCCAGTACTTC
J: TRBJ2-5
D: .
V: TRBV5-1
size: .

CDR3: CASGDLPDEKLFF
DNA: TGTGCCAGCGGTGATCTTCCCGACGAAAAACTGTTTTTT
J: TRBJ1-4
D: .
V: TRBV3-1/TRBV3-2
size: .

CDR3: CASRQPGTANNEQFF
DNA: TGTGCCAGCAGACAACCCGGGACAGCTAACAATGAGCAGTTCTTC
J: TRBJ2-1
D: TRBD1
V: TRBV6-6
size: once

CDR3: CASSLAPGQARYEAFF
DNA: TGTGCCAGCAGCCTCGCTCCAGGACAGGCTCGATATGAAGCTTTCTTT
J: TRBJ1-1
D: TRBD1
V: TRBV3-1/TRBV3-2
size: once

CDR3: CASSYQNQPQHF
DNA: TGTGCCAGCAGTTACCAAAATCAGCCCCAGCATTTT
J: TRBJ1-5
D: .
V: TRBV6-6
size: .

CDR3: CASSAGYTGELFF
DNA: TGTGCCAGCAGTGCCGGTTACACCGGGGAGCTGTTTTTT
J: TRBJ2-2
D: .
V: TRBV12-3/TRBV12-4
size: .

CDR3: CSVIRAAIDYEQYF
DNA: TGCAGCGTGATTAGGGCGGCAATAGACTACGAGCAGTACTTC
J: TRBJ2-7
D: .
V: TRBV29-1
size: .

CDR3: CASSFSGAPQETQYF
DNA: TGTGCCAGCAGTTTCTCAGGGGCACCGCAAGAGACCCAGTACTTC
J: TRBJ2-5
D: .
V: TRBV27
size: .

CDR3: CASSRALNNEQFF
DNA: TGTGCCAGCAGTCGAGCTCTAAACAATGAGCAGTTCTTC
J: TRBJ2-1
D: .
V: TRBV2
size: .